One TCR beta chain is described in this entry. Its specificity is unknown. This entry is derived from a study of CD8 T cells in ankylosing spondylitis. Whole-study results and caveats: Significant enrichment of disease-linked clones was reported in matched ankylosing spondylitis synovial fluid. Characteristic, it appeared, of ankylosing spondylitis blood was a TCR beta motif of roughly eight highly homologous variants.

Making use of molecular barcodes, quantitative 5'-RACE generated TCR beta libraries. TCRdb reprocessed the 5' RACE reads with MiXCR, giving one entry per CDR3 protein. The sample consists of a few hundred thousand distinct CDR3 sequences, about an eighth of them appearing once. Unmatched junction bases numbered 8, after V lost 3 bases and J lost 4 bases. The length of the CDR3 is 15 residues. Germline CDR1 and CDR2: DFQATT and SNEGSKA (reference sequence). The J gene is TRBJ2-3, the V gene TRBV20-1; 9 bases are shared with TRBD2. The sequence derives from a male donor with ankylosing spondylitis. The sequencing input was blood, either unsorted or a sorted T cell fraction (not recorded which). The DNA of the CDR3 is TGCAGTGCTAGCGTTAGCGGGAGTGAGGCAGATACGCAGTATTTT. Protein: CSASVSGSEADTQYF.